This T cell receptor beta chain was profiled in a study of T-cell memory formation after mild COVID-19. The wider study: TCR clusters were mostly donor specific. Regarding the study as a whole: Later expanders leaned toward CD4+, whereas clones contracting from day 15 to 85 were balanced CD4/CD8. Cross-reactive memory appears to have joined, as suggested by some responding clones showing up in pre-infection memory. CD4+ clones that contracted lay mainly in CM and EM; CD8+ ones lay in EMRA.

This clonotype showed up just a few times. Antigen unknown. TCRdb reprocessed the 5' RACE reads via MiXCR and lists one record per CDR3 protein. The sample records 140,000 to 150,000 distinct CDR3 sequences, 15% to 20% being singletons. CDR3 length: 12 residues. V lost 1 base, J lost 15 bases, and 16 bases lay in between. Germline V gene lookup returns CDR1 SQVTM and CDR2 ANQGSEA. The sequenced material came from PBMCs or a T cell subset sorted from them (not recorded which). The clonotype originates from an adult woman who had mild COVID-19 (a few samples of this study predate the infection). Cell type and time point are not known. This sequence joins TRBV29-1 and TRBJ2-4; TRBD1 might be the D (5 bases). In DNA, the CDR3 is TGCAGCGTTGAAGGCCAGGGCCAAGGGCTGTACTTC. Translation gives CSVEGQGQGLYF.